This T cell receptor (beta chain) was obtained from a study of blood T cell repertoires in COVID-19. Study-level background: Collection of acute and convalescent COVID-19 samples took place in the United States, Italy and Spain. Sources were T cells, B-cell-depleted T cells, or PBMCs; the material itself was cDNA or gDNA.

Germline V CDR1 and CDR2: LGHDT, YNNKEL (reference sequence). The CDR3 totals 15 residues. Unmatched junction bases numbered 7, after V lost 4 bases and J lost 7 bases. Source study methods: Amplifying reference gene primers gave estimates of nucleated cell counts. Here immunoSEQ multiplex PCR was the method, and the copy in TCRdb shows in-frame clones only, minus some. V, J and clone size are taken as reported in that table, and D and trimming were inferred from the DNA itself. The sample yields 45,000 to 55,000 clones, approximately 89% seen once. The J gene is TRBJ2-2, the V gene TRBV3-1 (or the pseudogene TRBV3-2), with 9 positions matching TRBD1. The TCR was taken from a woman over 75 with acute or convalescent COVID-19. Sequenced input: peripheral blood. CDR3 bases: TGTGCCAGCAGCCTCGGACAGGGGTGGTTCGGGGAGCTGTTTTTT. Translation gives CASSLGQGWFGELFF.